This TCR beta chain was sequenced during a study of blood T cell repertoires in COVID-19. Study-wide background: Nucleic acid was either cDNA or gDNA, and it came from T cells, B-cell-depleted T cells, or PBMCs.

This CDR3 has 14 residues. CDR1 is SGHTA and CDR2 is FQGNSA in the germline V gene. Trimming pared 1 base from V and 2 bases from J, leaving 8 bases between. In the study's own analysis: Cell counts per sample came from amplifying reference gene primers. Produced via immunoSEQ multiplex PCR; TCRdb's table is partial and in-frame only. From that table come the V and J calls and clone size; the DNA was used to work out D and trimming. Of about 45,000 clones detected, 85% to 90% appear once; the ten largest clones hold about 9.2%. The chain links TRBV7-2 to TRBJ2-5; D call uncertain. Source material: peripheral blood. This clonotype originated in a human donor in a cohort sampled during active COVID-19. The CDR3 region is CASSLGTRQETQYF. The DNA for the CDR3 is TGTGCCAGCAGCTTAGGAACTCGTCAAGAGACCCAGTACTTC.